The 13 T cell receptor beta chains presented below share a single source sample, sequenced in a study of blood T cells in healthy people across ages. The second PCR ran about 6 to 12 cycles with a sample-barcoded 5' primer and J-beta primers. TCRdb processed the 5' RACE reads anew with MiXCR; each CDR3 protein has one entry. This sample has 550,000 to 700,000 distinct CDR3 sequences; roughly 28% occur once, and the top ten carry approximately 17%. What was sequenced was blood. These receptors all stem from a woman aged 65 to 85 in good health.

V is TRBV5-6 and J is TRBJ1-1; D perhaps matches TRBD1 (5 bases). Per the germline V gene, CDR1 is SGHDT and CDR2 is YYEEEE. V was cut by 3 bases and J by 5 bases, with 11 bases left in between. This CDR3 region has 13 residues. DNA for the CDR3: TGTGCCAGCAGCTGGGGCAGGGTAACTGAAGCTTTCTTT. Protein product: CASSWGRVTEAFF.

This clonotype was seen only a few times. The chain employs TRBV5-1 and TRBJ2-5; possible D gene TRBD1, 6 bases. Looked up from germline, CDR1 is SGHRS and CDR2 is YFSETQ. The CDR3 totals 19 residues. Trimming removed 4 bases at V and 1 base at J, with 26 bases between. Written as DNA, the CDR3 is TGCGCCAGCAGCATTGGTAGTGGCAGGGCCAGGGGATTCCAAGAGACCCAGTACTTC. Residues: CASSIGSGRARGFQETQYF.

The V gene is TRBV29-1, the J gene TRBJ2-3; 9 bases line up with TRBD1. The CDR3 is 14 amino acids. Germline values: CDR1 SQVTM, CDR2 ANQGSEA. The V gene end was trimmed by 6 bases and the J gene end by 3 bases; junction bases not matched to a gene: 7. The CDR3 protein is CSVADRGITDTQYF. CDR3 in DNA: TGCAGCGTGGCCGACAGGGGGATAACAGATACGCAGTATTTT.

Concerning this clonotype itself: At one end, the junction sequence differs from germline, possibly due to a read error. V usage is TRBV7-2 and J usage is TRBJ2-1; weak D call: TRBD2 (5 bases). The CDR3 extends over 17 amino acids. Germline loops: CDR1 SGHTA, CDR2 FQGNSA. The CDR3 DNA is TGTGCCAGCAGTTACACACCGGGTTCCTCGCTGGGAGAGACCCAGTGCTTC. It yields the protein CASSYTPGSSLGETQCF.

V is TRBV29-1 and J is TRBJ2-4; D is perhaps TRBD1 (5 bases). V gave up 4 bases and J gave up 6 bases, with 13 bases separating them. Germline V lookup: CDR1 SQVTM, CDR2 ANQGSEA. The CDR3 extends over 13 amino acids. CDR3 amino acids: CSVVRGSGNIQYF. CDR3 bases: TGCAGCGTTGTTAGGGGCTCAGGAAACATTCAGTACTTC. Full variable domain (outside the CDR3, taken from reference TRBV29-1 and TRBJ2-4): SAVISQKPSRDICQRGTSLTIQCQVDSQVTMMFWYRQQPGQSLTLIATANQGSEATYESGFVIDKFPISRPNLTFSTLTVSNMSPEDSSIYLCSVVRGSGNIQYFGAGTRLSVL.

V and J are TRBV6-1 and TRBJ1-6; possibly TRBD1 for D (5 bases). V dropped 3 bases and J dropped 12 bases, with 18 bases sitting between them. Germline-derived CDR1 and CDR2 are MNHNS and SASEGT. The CDR3 spans 15 residues. The CDR3 DNA is TGTGCCAGCAGTGAGAACCGGGACGCCGGTCGACCCCTCCACTTT. This sequence encodes CASSENRDAGRPLHF.

This chain joins TRBV20-1 and TRBJ2-4; D gene uncertain. Germline CDR1 DFQATT, CDR2 SNEGSKA (reference sequence). The CDR3 length is 16 residues. The germline V and J ends were trimmed by 0 bases and 0 bases, with 12 bases remaining between them. CDR3 DNA sequence: TGCAGTGCTAGAGATAGTAGGACGGTAGCCAAAAACATTCAGTACTTC. It codes for CSARDSRTVAKNIQYF.

This clonotype was seen at least ten times. J is TRBJ1-5 and V is TRBV7-2, with a possible D match to TRBD1 (5 bases). The CDR3 is made up of 16 amino acids. V lost 1 base, J lost 3 bases, and 13 bases lay in between. CDR1 SGHTA and CDR2 FQGNSA come from the germline V gene. The CDR3 region is CASSLVWGGVNQPQHF. The CDR3 DNA follows: TGTGCCAGCAGCTTAGTCTGGGGGGGAGTCAATCAGCCCCAGCATTTT. The full variable domain, in which reference TRBV7-2 and TRBJ1-5 provide the parts outside the CDR3, is GAGVSQSPSNKVTEKGKDVELRCDPISGHTALYWYRQSLGQGLEFLIYFQGNSAPDKSGLPSDRFSAERTGGSVSTLTIQRTQQEDSAVYLCASSLVWGGVNQPQHFGDGTRLSIL.

There are a few counts of this clonotype. V is TRBV29-1 and J is TRBJ2-1, with a tentative D call TRBD2 (6 bases). V was trimmed by 7 bases and J by 3 bases, leaving 7 bases between them. This CDR3 has 11 amino acids. Germline values: CDR1 SQVTM, CDR2 ANQGSEA. The CDR3 coding sequence is TGCAGCGGGGGAGGCTACAATGAGCAGTTCTTC. Residues: CSGGGYNEQFF.

V is TRBV4-1 and J is TRBJ2-2, with D possibly matching TRBD2 (6 bases). This CDR3 has 17 amino acids. V lost 0 bases to trimming and J lost 4 bases, with 15 bases between them. Germline CDR1 MGHRA, CDR2 YSYEKL. In DNA form, the CDR3 reads TGCGCCAGCAGCCAAGAGGAGACTAGGACTTCCACCGGGGAGCTGTTTTTT. Protein: CASSQEETRTSTGELFF.

The chain employs TRBV9 and TRBJ1-2; the D is unclear. The CDR3 length is 12 residues. V was cut by 5 bases and J by 7 bases, with 12 bases left in between. Germline assignment: CDR1 SGDLS and CDR2 YYNGEE. Written as DNA, the CDR3 is TGTGCCAGCAGTACAGCCGTTGGTGGCTACACCTTC. The encoded protein is CASSTAVGGYTF.

This clonotype has more than one count but fewer than ten. This chain connects TRBV28 to TRBJ2-1, with 7 nucleotides matching TRBD2. The CDR3 contains 18 residues. The V gene end was trimmed by 6 bases and the J gene end by 1 base; junction bases not matched to a gene: 15. CDR1 MDHEN and CDR2 SYDVKM come from the germline V gene. The CDR3 sequence: CASSPLRGWEGSYNEQFF. Here the CDR3 DNA reads TGTGCCAGCAGCCCTCTCCGGGGATGGGAGGGGTCCTACAATGAGCAGTTCTTC.

The DNA of the CDR3 is TGTGCCAGCTCACCACCGGAGCGGCGGAGCAATTCCTACGAGCAGTACTTC. Residues: CASSPPERRSNSYEQYF. V is TRBV18 and J is TRBJ2-5; perhaps TRBD2 as D (5 bases). Near its end, the DNA agrees better with TRBJ2-7, so the J call may be wrong. The CDR3 is 17 residues long. From germline, CDR1 is KGHSH and CDR2 LQKENI.